Listed below are T cell receptor beta chains from one sample, sequenced in a study of blood T cell repertoires in COVID-19. Only in-frame clones appear in the TCRdb table, and some are missing; sequencing was by immunoSEQ multiplex PCR. The sample has 300,000 to 400,000 clones; over 80% are singletons. The sequenced sample was peripheral blood. These receptors were obtained from a woman aged 45-65 years with COVID-19, enrolled during active disease. CDR3s include the opening cysteine and the closing phenylalanine or tryptophan. D genes are given only for firm matches. Rows give clone size only sometimes, using once, few, many, or a class for an expanded clone.

D: TRBD2
J: TRBJ2-1
V: TRBV2
size: NA
CDR3: CASRIGTSKGNEQFF
DNA: TGTGCCAGCAGAATCGGGACTAGCAAGGGCAATGAGCAGTTCTTC

D: TRBD1
J: TRBJ2-5
V: TRBV5-1
size: NA
CDR3: CASSLPKGELGQGRARETQYF
DNA: TGCGCCAGCAGCTTGCCTAAGGGGGAGTTGGGACAGGGTCGAGCCCGGGAGACCCAGTACTTC

D: TRBD2
J: TRBJ2-7
V: TRBV11-2
size: NA
CDR3: CASSLDGGSSGSYEQYF
DNA: TGTGCCAGCAGCTTAGATGGTGGGTCGAGCGGGAGTTACGAGCAGTACTTC

D: TRBD1
J: TRBJ1-5
V: TRBV28
size: NA
CDR3: CASNTARQGANQPQHF
DNA: TGTGCCAGCAACACCGCCCGACAGGGAGCCAATCAGCCCCAGCATTTT

D: NA
J: TRBJ2-1
V: TRBV13
size: NA
CDR3: CASSLSTRDSQFF
DNA: TGTGCCAGCAGCTTAAGCACACGGGACTCGCAGTTCTTC

D: NA
J: TRBJ1-1
V: TRBV11-2
size: NA
CDR3: CASSLAGLGAEAFF
DNA: TGTGCCAGCAGCTTGGCAGGGTTAGGGGCTGAAGCTTTCTTT

D: NA
J: TRBJ1-1
V: TRBV6-6
size: NA
CDR3: CASSYSWGDTEAFF
DNA: TGTGCCAGCAGTTACTCTTGGGGGGACACTGAAGCTTTCTTT

D: NA
J: TRBJ1-1
V: TRBV27
size: NA
CDR3: CASSQGRLGARAFF
DNA: TGTGCCAGCAGTCAAGGCCGCCTGGGAGCTCGAGCTTTCTTT

D: NA
J: TRBJ2-3
V: TRBV24-1
size: NA
CDR3: CATSQGITDTQYF
DNA: TGTGCCACCAGTCAGGGGATCACAGATACGCAGTATTTT

D: NA
J: TRBJ1-1
V: TRBV12-3/TRBV12-4
size: once
CDR3: CASSHTGNTEAFF
DNA: TGTGCCAGCAGCCACACAGGGAACACTGAAGCTTTCTTT

D: NA
J: TRBJ2-3
V: TRBV5-4
size: NA
CDR3: CASSFTSPGADTQYF
DNA: TGTGCCAGCAGCTTCACCAGCCCCGGGGCAGATACGCAGTATTTT

D: TRBD1
J: TRBJ1-2
V: TRBV10-3
size: NA
CDR3: CAIKKQGEYGYTF
DNA: TGTGCCATCAAAAAACAGGGGGAATATGGCTACACCTTC

D: NA
J: TRBJ1-2
V: TRBV30
size: NA
CDR3: CAWNPGGGYTF
DNA: TGTGCCTGGAACCCGGGAGGCGGCTACACCTTC

D: NA
J: TRBJ1-6
V: TRBV4-2
size: once
CDR3: CASSQGTSYNSPLHF
DNA: TGTGCCAGCAGCCAGGGGACAAGTTATAATTCACCCCTCCACTTT

D: NA
J: TRBJ2-7
V: TRBV6-6
size: few
CDR3: CASSSSDSYEQYF
DNA: TGTGCCAGCAGTTCTTCAGACTCCTACGAGCAGTACTTC

D: NA
J: TRBJ1-1
V: TRBV29-1
size: NA
CDR3: CSVAGIDSPNTEAFF
DNA: TGCAGCGTTGCAGGCATTGATTCCCCGAACACTGAAGCTTTCTTT

D: TRBD1
J: TRBJ1-2
V: TRBV9
size: NA
CDR3: CASSAYRGHGYGYTF
DNA: TGTGCCAGCAGCGCCTACAGGGGCCATGGCTATGGCTACACCTTC

D: NA
J: TRBJ1-2
V: TRBV30
size: NA
CDR3: CAWRKQGPNYGYTF
DNA: TGTGCCTGGAGGAAACAGGGTCCAAACTATGGCTACACCTTC

D: NA
J: TRBJ2-1
V: TRBV11-3
size: NA
CDR3: CASSLPQSGNNEQFF
DNA: TGTGCCAGCAGCTTACCTCAGTCGGGGAACAATGAGCAGTTCTTC

D: NA
J: TRBJ1-6
V: TRBV18
size: NA
CDR3: CASSPTSVETLHF
DNA: TGTGCCAGCTCACCAACCTCCGTAGAAACCCTCCACTTT

D: TRBD1
J: TRBJ1-1
V: TRBV27
size: NA
CDR3: CASGQGGTEAFF
DNA: TGTGCCAGTGGACAGGGTGGAACTGAAGCTTTCTTT

D: TRBD1
J: TRBJ1-1
V: TRBV7-9
size: NA
CDR3: CASSQDSDRAEAFF
DNA: TGTGCCAGCAGCCAAGATAGCGACAGGGCAGAAGCTTTCTTT

D: TRBD1
J: TRBJ2-7
V: TRBV18
size: NA
CDR3: CASSPFDRGTGEQYF
DNA: TGTGCCAGCTCACCATTCGACAGGGGGACAGGGGAGCAGTACTTC

D: TRBD2
J: TRBJ2-7
V: TRBV7-9
size: NA
CDR3: CASSLVASGSPEQYF
DNA: TGTGCCAGCAGCTTAGTGGCTAGCGGGAGCCCCGAGCAGTACTTC

D: NA
J: TRBJ2-2
V: TRBV6-5
size: NA
CDR3: CASSYVRLTGELFF
DNA: TGTGCCAGCAGTTACGTCAGGTTAACCGGGGAGCTGTTTTTT

D: TRBD1
J: TRBJ1-1
V: TRBV11-1
size: once
CDR3: CASSSPTTGLNTEAFF
DNA: TGTGCCAGCAGCTCCCCAACGACAGGGCTGAACACTGAAGCTTTCTTT

D: TRBD1
J: TRBJ2-7
V: TRBV6-1
size: NA
CDR3: CASSSPDRAYEQYF
DNA: TGTGCCAGCAGTTCCCCGGACAGGGCCTACGAGCAGTACTTC

D: NA
J: TRBJ1-4
V: TRBV5-1
size: NA
CDR3: CASSPQGRNEKLFF
DNA: TGCGCCAGCAGCCCGCAGGGTAGAAATGAAAAACTGTTTTTT

D: TRBD2
J: TRBJ2-7
V: TRBV19
size: NA
CDR3: CASSSTAGSYEQYF
DNA: TGTGCCAGTAGTAGTACAGCGGGGAGCTACGAGCAGTACTTC

D: TRBD1
J: TRBJ1-5
V: TRBV3-1/TRBV3-2
size: NA
CDR3: CASSQAAGGGNQPQHF
DNA: TGTGCCAGCAGCCAGGCGGCAGGGGGCGGCAATCAGCCCCAGCATTTT

D: TRBD2
J: TRBJ2-7
V: TRBV5-1
size: NA
CDR3: CASSYGTSGTYEQYF
DNA: TGCGCCAGCAGCTACGGGACTAGCGGGACCTACGAGCAGTACTTC

D: NA
J: TRBJ2-5
V: TRBV20-1
size: NA
CDR3: CSASGFFSFPKETQYF
DNA: TGCAGTGCTAGTGGTTTTTTCTCGTTCCCTAAAGAGACCCAGTACTTC

D: NA
J: TRBJ1-1
V: TRBV25-1
size: NA
CDR3: CASSDRGRTEAFF
DNA: TGTGCCAGCAGTGACCGAGGTCGGACTGAAGCTTTCTTT

D: TRBD2
J: TRBJ2-7
V: TRBV3-1/TRBV3-2
size: NA
CDR3: CASSPQGLAGGAYEQYF
DNA: TGTGCCAGCAGCCCACAGGGACTAGCGGGAGGTGCGTACGAGCAGTACTTC

D: TRBD1
J: TRBJ1-1
V: TRBV29-1
size: NA
CDR3: CSVAWTGVNTEAFF
DNA: TGCAGCGTTGCCTGGACAGGGGTGAACACTGAAGCTTTCTTT

D: NA
J: TRBJ2-1
V: TRBV9
size: once
CDR3: CASSVGSPSYNEQFF
DNA: TGTGCCAGCAGCGTAGGTTCGCCTAGCTACAATGAGCAGTTCTTC

D: TRBD1
J: TRBJ1-2
V: TRBV18
size: NA
CDR3: CASSPLDLDTGAYNYGYTF
DNA: TGTGCCAGCTCACCACTCGACCTGGATACAGGGGCTTATAACTATGGCTACACCTTC

D: NA
J: TRBJ2-7
V: TRBV11-2
size: few
CDR3: CASSPTRVGGYEQYF
DNA: TGTGCCAGCAGCCCAACGAGGGTGGGGGGCTACGAGCAGTACTTC

D: NA
J: TRBJ2-2
V: TRBV5-1
size: NA
CDR3: CASSPQGNTGELFF
DNA: TGCGCCAGCAGCCCCCAGGGGAACACCGGGGAGCTGTTTTTT

D: TRBD1
J: TRBJ2-7
V: TRBV5-8
size: NA
CDR3: CASSLPGTGFPEQYF
DNA: TGTGCCAGCAGCTTACCCGGGACAGGGTTTCCCGAGCAGTACTTC